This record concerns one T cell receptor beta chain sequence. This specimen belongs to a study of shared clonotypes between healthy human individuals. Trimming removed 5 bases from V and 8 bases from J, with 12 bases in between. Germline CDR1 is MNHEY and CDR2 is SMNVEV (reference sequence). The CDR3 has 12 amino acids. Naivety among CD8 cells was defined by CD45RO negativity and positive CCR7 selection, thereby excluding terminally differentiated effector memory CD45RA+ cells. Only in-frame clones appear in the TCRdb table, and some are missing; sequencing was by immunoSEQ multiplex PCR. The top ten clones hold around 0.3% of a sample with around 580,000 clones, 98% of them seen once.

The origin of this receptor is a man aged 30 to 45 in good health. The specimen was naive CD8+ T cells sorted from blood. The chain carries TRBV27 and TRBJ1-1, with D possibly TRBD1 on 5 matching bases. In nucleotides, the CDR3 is TGTGCCAGCAGTGCTACCGGGACGGAAGCTTTCTTT. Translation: CASSATGTEAFF.